Below, 22 T cell receptor beta chains from the same sample are listed, as sequenced in a study of CD4+ T cells in melanoma. Assay used: immunoSEQ multiplex PCR; TCRdb lists only in-frame clones, some missing. The sample includes 120,000 to 150,000 clones, about 90% of them seen just once. Receptors originate from a human donor with melanoma.

The genes are TRBV20-1 and TRBJ2-5; D unresolved. CDR1 and CDR2 (germline): DFQATT, SNEGSKA (reference sequence). V was trimmed by 5 bases and J by 7 bases, leaving 8 bases between them. The CDR3 covers 10 residues. CDR3 amino acids: CSALDGTQYF. In DNA, the CDR3 is TGCAGTGCTTTAGACGGGACCCAGTACTTC.

The chain employs TRBV5-1 and TRBJ2-1; D is possibly TRBD1 (5 bases). Per the germline V gene, CDR1 is SGHRS and CDR2 is YFSETQ. CDR3 size: 14 residues. The V end lost 4 bases, the J end lost 3 bases, and 11 bases lay between the germline ends. The CDR3 loop reads CASSLQGFYNEQFF. The CDR3 bases are TGCGCCAGCAGCCTTCAGGGATTCTACAATGAGCAGTTCTTC.

The V gene is TRBV16, the J gene TRBJ2-7; D gene unclear. From germline, CDR1 is KGHSY and CDR2 FQNENV. This CDR3 spans 13 amino acids. Trimming left V 4 bases short and J 2 bases short, with 9 bases between. For the CDR3, the DNA is TGTGCCAGCAGCCCCCAAGGCACCTACGAGCAGTACTTC. It yields the protein CASSPQGTYEQYF. The whole variable domain, remainder taken from reference TRBV16 and TRBJ2-7, is GEEVAQTPKHLVRGEGQKAKLYCAPIKGHSYVFWYQQVLKNEFKFLISFQNENVFDETGMPKERFSAKCLPNSPCSLEIQATKLEDSAVYFCASSPQGTYEQYFGPGTRLTVT.

V is TRBV5-1 and J is TRBJ2-2; tentative D call: TRBD1 (5 bases). Germline CDR1 and CDR2: SGHRS and YFSETQ. This CDR3 region has 14 residues. Trimming shortened V by 8 bases and J by 0 bases, and 11 bases separated the two germline ends. Here the CDR3 reads CASQATANTGELFF. The CDR3 bases are TGCGCCAGTCAGGCGACAGCGAACACCGGGGAGCTGTTTTTT. Variable domain in full (rest from reference TRBV5-1 and TRBJ2-2): KAGVTQTPRYLIKTRGQQVTLSCSPISGHRSVSWYQQTPGQGLQFLFEYFSETQRNKGNFPGRFSGRQFSNSRSEMNVSTLELGDSALYLCASQATANTGELFFGEGSRLTVL.

J is TRBJ1-1 and V is TRBV4-1, with D tentatively TRBD1 (5 bases). This CDR3 region has 13 residues. V lost 4 bases and J lost 3, with 9 bases in between. CDR1 and CDR2 (germline): MGHRA, YSYEKL. CDR3 bases: TGCGCCAGCAGCCGGCAGGGAGACACTGAAGCTTTCTTT. It encodes CASSRQGDTEAFF.

V gene TRBV12-2 combines with J gene TRBJ2-7; the table's D call, TRBD1, was not checked against the DNA. TRBV12-2 is labeled a pseudogene. The CDR3 length is 16 residues. CDR3 bases: TGTGCAAGTCGCTTAGCTAGAGACAGGGTATCCTACGAGCAGTACTTC. This gives the protein CASRLARDRVSYEQYF.

The DNA of the CDR3 is TGCGCCAGCAGCCCGGCCGGGGGTGGGGACGAGCAGTACTTC. Its protein product is CASSPAGGGDEQYF. V usage is TRBV5-1 and J usage is TRBJ2-7, with D perhaps matching TRBD2 (6 bases). Trimming removed 4 bases at V and 5 bases at J, with 16 bases between. The CDR3 has 14 amino acids. Germline CDR1 and CDR2: SGHRS and YFSETQ.

The DNA for the CDR3 is TGCGCCAGCAGCTTCCAGGGGGCAGAGACAGATACGCAGTATTTT. It specifies CASSFQGAETDTQYF. The chain carries TRBV5-1 and TRBJ2-3; TRBD1 aligns across 8 bases. This CDR3 contains 15 residues. The germline CDR1 and CDR2 sequences are SGHRS and YFSETQ. The trim removed 2 bases at V and 3 bases at J, leaving 5 bases unmatched.

This clone has a single count. This rearrangement joins TRBV5-1 to TRBJ2-1; 10 positions match TRBD1. V gave up 2 bases and J gave up 7 bases; unmatched junction bases: 6. Germline assignment: CDR1 SGHRS and CDR2 YFSETQ. The CDR3 runs to 15 residues. The CDR3 region has the DNA TGCGCCAGCAGCTTAGACAGGGGGCGAAGTAATGAGCAGTTCTTC. This gives the protein CASSLDRGRSNEQFF.

The rearrangement links TRBV6-5 to TRBJ1-2; 7 bases agree with TRBD1. CDR3 length: 14 residues. Germline CDR1 is MNHEY and CDR2 is SVGAGI. Trimming cost V 6 bases and J 1 base; bases outside gene matches: 5. CDR3 residues: CASRGQRLNYGYTF. The CDR3, as DNA: TGTGCCAGCAGGGGACAGAGACTTAACTATGGCTACACCTTC.

The rearrangement joins TRBV9 to TRBJ1-1; 9 positions agree with TRBD1. From germline, CDR1 is SGDLS and CDR2 YYNGEE. Trimming removed 0 bases from V and 0 bases from J; junction bases left unmatched: 0. This CDR3 is 15 amino acids long. The CDR3 DNA follows: TGTGCCAGCAGCGTAGGGGACAGGGTGAACACTGAAGCTTTCTTT. It specifies CASSVGDRVNTEAFF.

V is TRBV27 and J is TRBJ1-1; unclear D gene. The CDR3 is 15 residues long. V shed 6 bases and J shed 0 bases, with 14 bases lying between them. Germline V gene lookup returns CDR1 MNHEY and CDR2 SMNVEV (reference sequence). The CDR3: CASRRTVGMNTEAFF. DNA for the CDR3: TGTGCCAGCAGACGAACAGTCGGCATGAACACTGAAGCTTTCTTT.

The CDR3 loop reads CSARLYETQYF. The CDR3 nucleotides are TGCAGTGCTAGACTCTACGAGACCCAGTACTTC. The chain has TRBV20-1 and TRBJ2-5; no reliable D call. The CDR3 length is 11 residues. Per germline, CDR1 DFQATT and CDR2 SNEGSKA (reference sequence). The V end was cut by 2 bases, the J end by 5 bases, with 6 bases between.

This clone was counted once. The chain is built from TRBV5-1 and TRBJ2-3, with D tentatively TRBD2 (6 bases). Deletions cut 7 bases from V and 3 bases from J, with 18 bases between. Germline V CDR1 and CDR2: SGHRS, YFSETQ. CDR3 length: 15 amino acids. The CDR3 nucleotides are TGCGCCAGCTCCTGGGGCGGGGCCCAGACAGATACGCAGTATTTT. This codes for CASSWGGAQTDTQYF.

This chain connects TRBV5-1 to TRBJ1-1; 7 bases align to TRBD1. The V gene end was trimmed by 4 bases and the J gene end by 6 bases; junction bases not matched to a gene: 9. The germline CDR1 and CDR2 sequences are SGHRS and YFSETQ. The CDR3 runs 14 residues. The CDR3 protein is CASSLQGGVSEAFF. Written as DNA, the CDR3 is TGCGCCAGCAGCCTTCAGGGGGGCGTATCTGAAGCTTTCTTT.

J is TRBJ2-2 and V is TRBV27, with D perhaps TRBD2 (7 bases). V was shortened by 6 bases and J by 1 base, with 18 bases between the two germline ends. Germline lookup yields CDR1 MNHEY and CDR2 SMNVEV (reference sequence). The length of the CDR3 is 17 residues. CDR3 region: CASSTRGGGGNTGELFF. DNA for the CDR3: TGTGCCAGCAGCACAAGGGGGGGTGGAGGGAACACCGGGGAGCTGTTTTTT.

The chain's CDR3 is CASSLSSGGTSYNEQFF. For the CDR3, the DNA is TGCGCCAGCAGCTTATCTAGCGGGGGGACCTCCTACAATGAGCAGTTCTTC. V usage is TRBV5-1 and J usage is TRBJ2-1, with 11 bases aligning to TRBD2. The CDR3 consists of 17 residues. Germline V lookup: CDR1 SGHRS, CDR2 YFSETQ. After removal of 2 bases from V and 0 bases from J, the junction contained 4 bases not matched to a gene.

CDR3 protein: CASSLRLGGSNSPLHF. The DNA of the CDR3 is TGTGCCAGCAGCTTAAGGCTGGGGGGAAGTAATTCACCCCTCCACTTT. The chain employs TRBV7-6 and TRBJ1-6; D may be TRBD1 (5 bases). Trimming shortened V by 2 bases and J by 6 bases, and 14 bases separated the two germline ends. Germline CDR1 is SGHVS and CDR2 is FNYEAQ. This CDR3 spans 16 amino acids.

This chain uses TRBV18 with TRBJ2-3, with 8 nucleotides matching TRBD2. V lost 3 bases, J lost 3 bases, and 8 bases stayed unmatched. This CDR3 is 16 amino acids long. Germline CDR1 KGHSH, CDR2 LQKENI. CDR3 amino acids: CASSPYDGGATDTQYF. The DNA of the CDR3 is TGTGCCAGCTCACCCTACGACGGGGGGGCAACAGATACGCAGTATTTT.

This clone was counted between two and nine times. The chain uses TRBV5-4 and TRBJ2-3; TRBD2 matches at 8 bases. CDR3 size: 18 residues. Germline trimming cut 0 bases from V and 2 bases from J; bases unmatched to any gene: 11. Germline CDR1 SGHNT, CDR2 YYREEE (reference sequence). As DNA, the CDR3 is TGTGCCAGCAGCTTGGGGGGGGGACGCGGGAGGATCACAGATACGCAGTATTTT. Encoded protein: CASSLGGGRGRITDTQYF. The variable domain in full, with the rest retrieved from reference TRBV5-4 and TRBJ2-3, is ETGVTQSPTHLIKTRGQQVTLRCSSQSGHNTVSWYQQALGQGPQFIFQYYREEENGRGNFPPRFSGLQFPNYSSELNVNALELDDSALYLCASSLGGGRGRITDTQYFGPGTRLTVL.

The chain couples TRBV10-2 to TRBJ2-3, with D unclear. V was shortened by 2 bases and J by 1 base, with 13 bases between the two germline ends. The germline V gene has CDR1 WSHSY and CDR2 SAAADI. This CDR3 contains 16 residues. CDR3 nucleotides: TGCGCCAGCAGTGAGGTGGGTAGATCGCGCACAGATACGCAGTATTTT. Its protein is CASSEVGRSRTDTQYF.

The CDR3 DNA follows: TGTGCCAGCAGCTGGGACAGGGCGACCTACGAGCAGTACTTC. Protein product: CASSWDRATYEQYF. J is TRBJ2-7 and V is TRBV7-8, with TRBD1 identical over 9 bases. This CDR3 is 14 amino acids long. Germline CDR1 is SGHVS and CDR2 is FQNEAQ. J lost 2 bases, V lost 4 bases, and 3 bases had no gene match.